The 27 T cell receptor beta chains in this list originate from one sample, sequenced in a study of T cells in Graves' hyperthyroidism and ophthalmopathy. Amplification of TCR beta CDR3 regions was performed using RNA transcripts as template. When the TCR CDR3 underwent first-round RT-PCR, the HTBI primer set was used. TCRdb independently ran MiXCR on the multiplex PCR reads; one entry per CDR3 protein. Of 600,000 to 750,000 distinct CDR3 sequences in the sample, around a sixth are singletons; the top ten hold 15% to 19%. Sequences were obtained from blood. These TCRs come from a man aged 45-65 years with Graves' hyperthyroidism.

The rearrangement links TRBV10-3 to TRBJ2-7, with a possible D match to TRBD2 (6 bases). The length of the CDR3 is 12 residues. Germline assignment: CDR1 ENHRY and CDR2 SYGVKD. V was shortened by 7 bases and J by 2 bases, with 9 bases between the two germline ends. CDR3 sequence: CAIKEGTYEQYF. As DNA, the CDR3 is TGTGCCATCAAGGAGGGAACCTACGAGCAGTACTTC.

V gene TRBV29-1 combines with J gene TRBJ2-1; 11 bases fit TRBD2. This CDR3 has 16 amino acids. Germline lookup yields CDR1 SQVTM and CDR2 ANQGSEA. With 1 base clipped from V and 5 bases from J, the junction kept 7 bases outside the gene matches. The CDR3 DNA reads as TGCAGCGTTGAAGGGAGTAGCGGGAGGGCACACAATGAGCAGTTCTTC. Translating it yields CSVEGSSGRAHNEQFF.

This clonotype occurred many times. V is TRBV27 and J is TRBJ1-1; no reliable D call. Between the trimmed V and J ends, which lost 4 bases and 5 bases, there was a span of 14 bases. This CDR3 is 14 amino acids long. Germline CDR1 and CDR2: MNHEY and SMNVEV (reference sequence). The CDR3 region is CASSYGGMGTEAFF. CDR3 coding DNA: TGTGCCAGCAGTTACGGTGGGATGGGGACTGAAGCTTTCTTT.

This clonotype was found many times. The chain recombines TRBV28 with TRBJ1-2; possibly TRBD1 for D (5 bases). The CDR3 is made up of 11 amino acids. V lost 6 bases and J lost 7, with 9 bases in between. The germline CDR1 and CDR2 sequences are MDHEN and SYDVKM. The CDR3 reads CASRAGIGYTF. The CDR3 coding sequence is TGTGCCAGCAGGGCAGGGATTGGCTACACCTTC.

In this sample, this clonotype turned up many times. The chain recombines TRBV2 with TRBJ1-4; maybe TRBD1 (5 bases). The V end was cut by 2 bases, the J end by 10 bases, with 17 bases between. This CDR3 has 15 residues. The germline gives CDR1 SNHLY, CDR2 FYNNEI. The DNA for the CDR3 is TGTGCCAGCAGTGAAAGCAGGGCCAGGAGTGGAAAACTGTTTTTT. Translated: CASSESRARSGKLFF.

A word on this clonotype: At one end, the junction sequence differs from germline, possibly due to a read error. The genes are TRBV11-2 and TRBJ1-4; D is unresolved. The CDR3 runs to 14 residues. Germline lookup yields CDR1 SGHAT and CDR2 FQNNGV. The CDR3 region has the DNA TGTGCCAGCAGCTTGACACAGCTAAATGGAAAACTGTTTTTT. It codes for CASSLTQLNGKLFF. Based on the CDR3 plus reference TRBV11-2 and TRBJ1-4, the full variable domain is EAGVAQSPRYKIIEKRQSVAFWCNPISGHATLYWYQQILGQGPKLLIQFQNNGVVDDSQLPKDRFSAERLKGVDSTLKIQPAKLEDSAVYLCASSLTQLNGKLFFGSGTQLSVL.

In its sample, this clonotype was seen many times. This chain links TRBV5-1 with TRBJ1-1, with a possible D match to TRBD1 (5 bases). Trimming took off 3 bases at V and 5 bases at J, with 11 bases between the two ends. CDR3 length equals 13 residues. Germline CDR1 SGHRS, CDR2 YFSETQ. CDR3 protein: CASSSSTGTEAFF. The CDR3 DNA is TGCGCCAGCAGCTCCAGCACAGGTACTGAAGCTTTCTTT.

This clonotype was seen repeatedly, ten times or more. The rearrangement joins TRBV7-9 to TRBJ2-1; the match to TRBD1 covers 9 bases. Germline CDR1 is SEHNR and CDR2 is FQNEAQ (reference sequence). The CDR3 length is 14 residues. Losses at the gene ends were 5 bases for V and 9 bases for J; bases not matched to a gene: 8. The CDR3 sequence is CASSPLGQGGEQFF. In DNA form, the CDR3 reads TGTGCCAGCAGCCCCCTGGGACAGGGTGGTGAGCAGTTCTTC.

This clonotype was seen only a few times. The chain recombines TRBV29-1 with TRBJ2-2; 8 bases are shared with TRBD2. There are 13 residues in the CDR3. Germline assignment: CDR1 SQVTM and CDR2 ANQGSEA. The ends lost 3 bases at V and 8 bases at J; junction bases unmatched: 5. DNA for the CDR3: TGCAGCGTTGATCGGACTAGCTCGGGGGAGCTGTTTTTT. Translating gives CSVDRTSSGELFF.

This clonotype was counted at least ten times. The V and J genes are TRBV6-1 and TRBJ2-3; weak D call: TRBD2 (6 bases). The CDR3 consists of 15 residues. The V gene lost 6 bases and the J gene lost 1 base, with 14 bases spanning the gap. Germline CDR1 is MNHNS and CDR2 is SASEGT. CDR3 nucleotide sequence: TGTGCCAGCAGGGCCCCGGGAGTCGGCACAGATACGCAGTATTTT. This codes for CASRAPGVGTDTQYF.

The table lists this clonotype with many counts. J is TRBJ2-7 and V is TRBV27, with a weak D call TRBD2 (5 bases). This CDR3 comprises 14 residues. CDR1 and CDR2 from the germline V gene are MNHEY and SMNVEV (reference sequence). V lost 6 bases, J lost 4 bases, and 16 bases lay in between. The CDR3 loop reads CASSPAGERYEQYF. DNA of the CDR3: TGTGCCAGCAGCCCGGCCGGGGAGCGGTACGAGCAGTACTTC.

This clonotype was picked up a small number of times. One base away lies a much larger clone, so this may be a sequencing read error. The CDR3 carries no conserved terminal phenylalanine or tryptophan, so it likely arises from a read error. The chain combines TRBV10-3 with TRBJ2-3, with D possibly TRBD2 on 6 matching bases. The germline CDR1 and CDR2 sequences are ENHRY and SYGVKD. The CDR3 contains 15 residues. V lost 11 bases and J 2 bases, leaving 20 bases between the germline ends. The CDR3 sequence: CASRRLGADTDTQYL. CDR3 coding DNA: TGTGCCTCCCGAAGACTAGGGGCAGACACAGATACGCAGTATCTT.

This clonotype was observed at least ten times. The V and J genes are TRBV28 and TRBJ1-1; 9 nucleotides match TRBD1. V was clipped by 7 bases and J by 1 base; unmatched bases: 10. The germline CDR1 and CDR2 sequences are MDHEN and SYDVKM. The CDR3 extends over 16 amino acids. This chain's CDR3 is CASNTQGASENTEAFF. The CDR3, as DNA: TGTGCCAGCAATACACAGGGGGCTTCGGAGAACACTGAAGCTTTCTTT.

V gene TRBV30 combines with J gene TRBJ1-3; D is perhaps TRBD1 (5 bases). Trimming pared 6 bases from V and 0 bases from J, leaving 18 bases between. The V gene's germline CDR1 is GTSNPN and CDR2 SVGIG (reference sequence). There are 16 residues in the CDR3. This CDR3 reads CACDIGTSYSGNTIYF. CDR3 DNA sequence: TGTGCCTGTGACATAGGGACGTCCTACTCTGGAAACACCATATATTTT.

J is TRBJ1-5 and V is TRBV15; 7 bases match TRBD1. V shed 0 bases, J shed 2 bases, and the junction held 4 bases outside the gene matches. The length of the CDR3 is 16 residues. CDR1 and CDR2 (germline): LNHNV, YYDKDF (reference sequence). The CDR3 DNA reads TGTGCCACCAGCAGAGATATAGGGGGCGGCAATCAGCCCCAGCATTTT. Protein: CATSRDIGGGNQPQHF.

This clonotype was observed at least ten times. The chain uses TRBV2 and TRBJ2-7; no definite D call. V lost 3 bases, J lost 2 bases, and 8 bases lay in between. CDR1 is SNHLY and CDR2 is FYNNEI in the germline V gene. The CDR3 length is 13 residues. CDR3 loop: CASSEAVTYEQYF. The CDR3 bases are TGTGCCAGCAGTGAGGCGGTTACCTACGAGCAGTACTTC.

The gene calls are TRBV5-1 and TRBJ2-7; TRBD1 might be the D (6 bases). V shed 7 bases and J shed 2 bases, with 16 bases lying between them. Germline-derived CDR1 and CDR2 are SGHRS and YFSETQ. This CDR3 has 14 residues. The CDR3 sequence: CASGNRAGTYEQYF. The CDR3 DNA reads as TGCGCCAGCGGTAACAGGGCAGGGACCTACGAGCAGTACTTC.

This clonotype was seen repeatedly, ten times or more. The rearrangement uses TRBV24-1 and TRBJ2-7, with 10 bases lining up with TRBD2. The CDR3 length is 14 residues. The ends lost 7 bases at V and 3 bases at J; junction bases unmatched: 5. CDR1 and CDR2 (germline): KGHDR, SFDVKD. CDR3 region: CATSLAGDFYEQYF. CDR3 sequence (DNA): TGTGCCACCAGCCTAGCGGGAGACTTCTACGAGCAGTACTTC.

This chain connects TRBV6-1 to TRBJ2-1; 9 bases align to TRBD2. Germline CDR1 reads MNHNS; CDR2 reads SASEGT. The CDR3 sequence is 16 residues long. The V gene end was trimmed by 6 bases and the J gene end by 6 bases; junction bases not matched to a gene: 12. This CDR3 reads CASRRTVAGVFNEQFF. CDR3 nucleotide sequence: TGTGCCAGCAGGCGGACAGTAGCGGGAGTTTTCAATGAGCAGTTCTTC.

This clonotype appeared many times. V gene TRBV10-3 combines with J gene TRBJ2-3; TRBD2 matches 8 bases. Germline V CDR1 and CDR2: ENHRY, SYGVKD. The CDR3 extends over 16 amino acids. J gave up 2 bases and V 7 bases, and 11 bases lay outside the gene matches. CDR3 coding DNA: TGTGCCATCAAATCGTCGTACGGGGGGGACACAGATACGCAGTATTTT. Protein sequence: CAIKSSYGGDTDTQYF.

This clonotype occurred many times. This chain uses TRBV29-1 with TRBJ2-3; D may be TRBD1 or TRBD2 (6 bases each). There are 14 residues in the CDR3. The germline CDR1 and CDR2 sequences are SQVTM and ANQGSEA. V was trimmed by 3 bases and J by 4 bases, leaving 14 bases between them. CDR3 protein: CSVEEGVTPDTQYF. The CDR3 coding sequence is TGCAGCGTTGAGGAGGGGGTCACTCCAGATACGCAGTATTTT.

This clonotype was observed at least ten times. The chain uses TRBV27 and TRBJ2-2; 7 bases line up with TRBD2. CDR3 length: 15 amino acids. Per germline, CDR1 MNHEY and CDR2 SMNVEV (reference sequence). V shed 3 bases, J shed 6 bases, and the junction held 7 bases outside the gene matches. The CDR3, as DNA: TGTGCCAGCAGTTTCGGACTAGGATGGGCCGGGGAGCTGTTTTTT. Translated, it gives CASSFGLGWAGELFF.

Many counts were recorded for this clonotype. The V and J genes are TRBV30 and TRBJ1-2; TRBD1 might be the D (6 bases). The CDR3 totals 15 residues. CDR1 and CDR2 (germline): GTSNPN, SVGIG (reference sequence). V lost 3 bases, J lost 0 bases, and 14 bases lay in between. The CDR3 coding sequence is TGTGCCTGGAGGCCCCAGGACAGAACTAACTATGGCTACACCTTC. This encodes CAWRPQDRTNYGYTF.

This clonotype was seen more than once but under ten times. The chain joins TRBV5-5 to TRBJ2-7; 7 nucleotides line up with TRBD2. Losses at the gene ends were 5 bases for V and 1 base for J; bases not matched to a gene: 6. The CDR3 extends over 14 amino acids. Per germline, CDR1 SGHKS and CDR2 YYEKEE (reference sequence). This CDR3 is CASSYYSGSYEQYF. CDR3 DNA: TGTGCCAGCAGTTACTATAGCGGGTCCTACGAGCAGTACTTC. The full variable domain, its missing parts supplied by reference TRBV5-5 and TRBJ2-7, is DAGVTQSPTHLIKTRGQQVTLRCSPISGHKSVSWYQQVLGQGPQFIFQYYEKEERGRGNFPDRFSARQFPNYSSELNVNALLLGDSALYLCASSYYSGSYEQYFGPGTRLTVT.

Worth noting for this clonotype: This clone may be a read error of a much larger clone one base away. The CDR3 coding sequence is TGTGCCAGCAGTGGAGCGCTAGGGACCTACAATGAGCAGTTCTTC. This gives the protein CASSGALGTYNEQFF. The chain employs TRBV2 and TRBJ2-1; D ambiguous. CDR1 is SNHLY and CDR2 is FYNNEI in the germline V gene. V was trimmed by 4 bases and J by 2 bases, leaving 12 bases between them. This CDR3 contains 15 residues.

Many counts were recorded for this clonotype. The CDR3 nucleotides are TGTGCCAGCAGCCCCGGGACACCTAAAAACATTCAGTACTTC. Amino acid sequence: CASSPGTPKNIQYF. The V and J genes are TRBV28 and TRBJ2-4; the D gene is possibly TRBD1 (6 bases). The ends were cut back, 6 bases at V and 4 bases at J, with 13 bases in the middle. Germline assignment: CDR1 MDHEN and CDR2 SYDVKM. The CDR3 is made up of 14 amino acids. The entire variable domain, with the rest obtained from reference TRBV28 and TRBJ2-4, is as follows: DVKVTQSSRYLVKRTGEKVFLECVQDMDHENMFWYRQDPGLGLRLIYFSYDVKMKEKGDIPEGYSVSREKKERFSLILESASTNQTSMYLCASSPGTPKNIQYFGAGTRLSVL.

DNA for the CDR3: TGTGCCAGTAGTATCGGAGAGGGGCTGAGGAATGAGCAGTTCTTC. Amino acid sequence: CASSIGEGLRNEQFF. This chain links TRBV19 with TRBJ2-1, with D perhaps given as TRBD1 or TRBD2 (5 bases each). V lost 3 bases and J 7 bases, leaving 16 bases between the germline ends. CDR1 LNHDA and CDR2 SQIVND come from the germline V gene (reference sequence). The CDR3 extends over 15 amino acids.